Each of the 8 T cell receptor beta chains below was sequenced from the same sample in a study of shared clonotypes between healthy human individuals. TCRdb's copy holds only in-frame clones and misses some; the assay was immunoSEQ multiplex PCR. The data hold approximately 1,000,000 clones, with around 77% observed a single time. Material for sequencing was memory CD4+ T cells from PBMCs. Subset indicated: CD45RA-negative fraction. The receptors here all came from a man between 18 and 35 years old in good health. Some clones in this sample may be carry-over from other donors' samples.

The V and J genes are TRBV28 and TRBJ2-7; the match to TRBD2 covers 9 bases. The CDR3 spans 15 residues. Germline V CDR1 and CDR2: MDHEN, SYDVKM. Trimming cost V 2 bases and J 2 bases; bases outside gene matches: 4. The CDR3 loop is CASSLAGGTPYEQYF. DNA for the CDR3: TGTGCCAGCAGTTTAGCGGGAGGGACCCCCTACGAGCAGTACTTC.

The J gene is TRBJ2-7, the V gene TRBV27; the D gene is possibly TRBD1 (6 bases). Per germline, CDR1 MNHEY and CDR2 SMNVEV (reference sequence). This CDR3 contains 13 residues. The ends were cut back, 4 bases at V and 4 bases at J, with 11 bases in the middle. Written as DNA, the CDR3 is TGTGCCAGCAGTTCCCGGGACACTTACGAGCAGTACTTC. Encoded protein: CASSSRDTYEQYF.

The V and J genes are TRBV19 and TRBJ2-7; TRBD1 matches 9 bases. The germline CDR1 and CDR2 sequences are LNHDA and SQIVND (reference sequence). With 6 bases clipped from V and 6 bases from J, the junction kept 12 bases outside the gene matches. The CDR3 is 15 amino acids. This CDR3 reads CASSLMWGQGGEQYF. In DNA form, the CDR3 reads TGTGCCAGTAGCCTCATGTGGGGACAGGGAGGCGAGCAGTACTTC.

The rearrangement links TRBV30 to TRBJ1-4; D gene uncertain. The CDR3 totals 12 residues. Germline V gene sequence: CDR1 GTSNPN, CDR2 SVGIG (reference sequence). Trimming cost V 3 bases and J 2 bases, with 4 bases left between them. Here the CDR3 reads CAWSRTNEKLFF. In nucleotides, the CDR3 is TGTGCCTGGAGCCGGACTAATGAAAAACTGTTTTTT.

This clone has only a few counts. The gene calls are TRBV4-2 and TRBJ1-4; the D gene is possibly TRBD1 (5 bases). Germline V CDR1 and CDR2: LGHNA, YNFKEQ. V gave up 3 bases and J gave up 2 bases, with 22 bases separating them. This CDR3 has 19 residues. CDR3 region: CASSQYDFFNQGTNEKLFF. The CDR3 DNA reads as TGTGCCAGCAGCCAGTACGACTTTTTTAATCAGGGCACTAATGAAAAACTGTTTTTT.

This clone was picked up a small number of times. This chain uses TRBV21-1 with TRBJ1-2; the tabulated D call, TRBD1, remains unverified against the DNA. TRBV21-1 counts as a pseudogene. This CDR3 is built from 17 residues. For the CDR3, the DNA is TGTGCCAGCAGCCGCCGTGGCCGATACAGGGGCGCTAGGGGCTACACCTTC. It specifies CASSRRGRYRGARGYTF.

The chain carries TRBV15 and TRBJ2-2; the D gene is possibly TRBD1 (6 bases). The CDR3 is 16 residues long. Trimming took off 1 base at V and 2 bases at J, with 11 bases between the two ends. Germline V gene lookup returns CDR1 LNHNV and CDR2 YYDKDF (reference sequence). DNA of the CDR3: TGTGCCACCAGCAGAGTAGGGGGAACCAACACCGGGGAGCTGTTTTTT. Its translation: CATSRVGGTNTGELFF.

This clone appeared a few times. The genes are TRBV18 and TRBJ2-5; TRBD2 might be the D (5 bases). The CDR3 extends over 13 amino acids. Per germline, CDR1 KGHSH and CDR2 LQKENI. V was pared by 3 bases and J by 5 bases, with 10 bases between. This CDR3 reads CASSPTGVETQYF. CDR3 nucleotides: TGTGCCAGCTCACCCACCGGGGTCGAGACCCAGTACTTC.